A selection of T cell receptor beta chains follows, all from one sample in a study of CD8 T cells in ankylosing spondylitis. Via MiXCR, TCRdb re-called the 5' RACE reads, giving one row per CDR3 protein. Of some 250,000 distinct CDR3 sequences in the sample, 8% to 9.5% are singletons; the top ten hold under 7.5%. Sample: blood, either unsorted or a sorted T cell fraction (not recorded which). These receptors were obtained from a male donor with ankylosing spondylitis or in good health (not recorded which). The CDR3 runs from the conserved cysteine through the conserved F or W. D genes are given only for firm matches. Only some rows state a clone size, as once, few, many or a class for expanded clones.

V: TRBV6-5
size: many
J: TRBJ1-6
D: -
DNA: TGTGCCAGCAGTTACTCTTCGCAGTCGAATTCACCCCTCCACTTT
CDR3: CASSYSSQSNSPLHF

V: TRBV20-1
size: -
J: TRBJ2-7
D: TRBD2
DNA: TGCAGTGCTAGGGGTAGCGGGGGCCTCTCCTACGAGCAGTACTTC
CDR3: CSARGSGGLSYEQYF

V: TRBV5-1
size: many
J: TRBJ2-1
D: -
DNA: TGCGCCAGCAGCTTGGAGGCAGCCTCCTACAATGAGCAGTTCTTC
CDR3: CASSLEAASYNEQFF

V: TRBV7-9
size: many
J: TRBJ2-7
D: -
DNA: TGTGCCAGCAGCTTAGAGAGTGACAAGTACTTC
CDR3: CASSLESDKYF

V: TRBV2
size: -
J: TRBJ2-2
D: -
DNA: TGTGCCAGTGGACTATCCCGTCAGTACACCGGGGAGCTGTTTTTT
CDR3: CASGLSRQYTGELFF

V: TRBV30
size: many
J: TRBJ2-7
D: TRBD1
DNA: TGTGCCTGGAGTATGGGACAGGGGCCCAACGAGCAGTACTTC
CDR3: CAWSMGQGPNEQYF

V: TRBV5-1
size: many
J: TRBJ2-1
D: -
DNA: TGCGCCAGCAGCTTGGGCTCAGGAAGGGATGAGCAGTTCTTC
CDR3: CASSLGSGRDEQFF

V: TRBV29-1
size: many
J: TRBJ2-5
D: TRBD1
DNA: TGCAGCGTTGGGGACAGGCAGAAAGAGACCCAGTACTTC
CDR3: CSVGDRQKETQYF

V: TRBV9
size: many
J: TRBJ1-4
D: -
DNA: TGTGCCAGCAGCGCCGGGCTTGCAACTAATGAAAAACTGTTTTTT
CDR3: CASSAGLATNEKLFF

V: TRBV24-1
size: many
J: TRBJ1-5
D: -
DNA: TGTGCCACCAGTGAAGAGGGGTATCAGCCCCAGCATTTT
CDR3: CATSEEGYQPQHF

V: TRBV7-9
size: many
J: TRBJ2-1
D: TRBD2
DNA: TGTGCCAGCAGCTTATCTAGCGGGAGTTCTGACAATGAGCAGTTCTTC
CDR3: CASSLSSGSSDNEQFF

V: TRBV6-5
size: many
J: TRBJ1-6
D: -
DNA: TGTGCCAGCAGTTACGAAAGGGCCCCTAATTCACCCCTCCACTTT
CDR3: CASSYERAPNSPLHF

V: TRBV11-2
size: -
J: TRBJ1-3
D: -
DNA: TGTGCCAGCAGCTCGGGACCCGCAAGTGCGAACACCATATATTTT
CDR3: CASSSGPASANTIYF

V: TRBV9
size: many
J: TRBJ2-2
D: -
DNA: TGTGCCAGCAGCACCGCCGGGGTGGACACCGGGGAGCTGTTTTTT
CDR3: CASSTAGVDTGELFF

V: TRBV6-4
size: -
J: TRBJ2-6
D: -
DNA: TGTGCCAGCAGTGACTCGATTTCTGGGGCCAACGTCCTGACTTTC
CDR3: CASSDSISGANVLTF

V: TRBV29-1
size: many
J: TRBJ2-1
D: -
DNA: TGCAGCGCGGCCTCGGGGCAGAGCAATGAGCAGTTCTTC
CDR3: CSAASGQSNEQFF

V: TRBV6-1
size: few
J: TRBJ1-2
D: -
DNA: TGTGCCAGCAGTCCCAGAAGGTCCTATGGCTACACCTTC
CDR3: CASSPRRSYGYTF

V: TRBV30
size: -
J: TRBJ1-1
D: -
DNA: TGTGCCTGCGGGGGATTCACTGAAGCTTTCTTT
CDR3: CACGGFTEAFF

V: TRBV12-3/TRBV12-4
size: few
J: TRBJ2-7
D: -
DNA: TGTGCCAGCAGCCGGGTATCCTACGAGCAGTACTTC
CDR3: CASSRVSYEQYF

V: TRBV20-1
size: many
J: TRBJ2-1
D: TRBD2
DNA: TGCAGTGCTAGAGACCTAGCGGGGGGATACAATGAGCAGTTCTTC
CDR3: CSARDLAGGYNEQFF

V: TRBV20-1
size: many
J: TRBJ2-3
D: -
DNA: TGCAGTGCAAGTGCAAGGACAGATACGCAGTATTTT
CDR3: CSASARTDTQYF

V: TRBV9
size: many
J: TRBJ2-7
D: -
DNA: TGTGCCAGCAGCGTAGGGCCAGGGTTCGCCTACGAGCAGTACTTC
CDR3: CASSVGPGFAYEQYF

V: TRBV4-2
size: many
J: TRBJ1-5
D: -
DNA: TGTGCCAGCAGCCAGACAGTTTATAGCAATCAGCCCCAGCATTTT
CDR3: CASSQTVYSNQPQHF

V: TRBV5-1
size: many
J: TRBJ1-1
D: -
DNA: TGCGCCAGCAGCTTGATCCCGGGACTGGGCTCCTTGAACACTGAAGCTTTCTTT
CDR3: CASSLIPGLGSLNTEAFF

V: TRBV12-3/TRBV12-4
size: many
J: TRBJ1-6
D: TRBD1
DNA: TGTGCCAGCAGGACGGACAGGGTACGAGGTTCACCCCTCCACTTT
CDR3: CASRTDRVRGSPLHF

V: TRBV5-1
size: many
J: TRBJ2-2
D: -
DNA: TGCGCCAGCAGCTGGATAACAGGGTCCGGGGAGCTGTTTTTT
CDR3: CASSWITGSGELFF

V: TRBV20-1
size: many
J: TRBJ2-1
D: TRBD1
DNA: TGCAGTGCCCCCAAACGGGACAGACTATACAATGAGCAGTTCTTC
CDR3: CSAPKRDRLYNEQFF

V: TRBV5-4
size: once
J: TRBJ2-2
D: TRBD1
DNA: TGTGCCAGCAGCGTGGGACAGCGAATTAACACCGGGGAGCTGTTTTTT
CDR3: CASSVGQRINTGELFF

V: TRBV9
size: many
J: TRBJ2-2
D: -
DNA: TGTGCCAGCAGCCCCGGGGCAGGGAACACCGGGGAGCTGTTTTTT
CDR3: CASSPGAGNTGELFF

V: TRBV4-3
size: few
J: TRBJ2-3
D: -
DNA: TGCGCCAGCAGCCAAGAGGGGGGCCTCACAGATACGCAGTATTTT
CDR3: CASSQEGGLTDTQYF

V: TRBV18
size: many
J: TRBJ2-1
D: TRBD2
DNA: TGTGCCAGCTCACCAACTAGCGGAAGCTACAATGAGCAGTTCTTC
CDR3: CASSPTSGSYNEQFF

V: TRBV20-1
size: many
J: TRBJ2-2
D: -
DNA: TGCAGTGCTAGAGATGGGGGGAGCTTCACCGGGGAGCTGTTTTTT
CDR3: CSARDGGSFTGELFF

V: TRBV9
size: few
J: TRBJ2-1
D: -
DNA: TGTGCCAGCAGCGTAGGCTACAATGAGCAGTTCTTC
CDR3: CASSVGYNEQFF

V: TRBV4-1
size: -
J: TRBJ1-1
D: -
DNA: TGCGCCAGCAGCCAAGATTTGAAGAGTACTGAAGCTTTCTTT
CDR3: CASSQDLKSTEAFF

V: TRBV12-3/TRBV12-4
size: many
J: TRBJ1-6
D: -
DNA: TGTGCCAGCAGTCCGCGGGTCCCCAATTCACCCCTCCACTTT
CDR3: CASSPRVPNSPLHF

V: TRBV4-3
size: -
J: TRBJ2-3
D: -
DNA: TGCGCCAGCAGCCCCCGGGCCGCGGGGACAGATACGCAGTATTTT
CDR3: CASSPRAAGTDTQYF

V: TRBV4-1
size: few
J: TRBJ2-7
D: TRBD2
DNA: TGCGCCAGCAGCCAAGAAATGGTGGGGCTCGCGGGGGGGCACCCTCCCTACGAGCAGTACTTC
CDR3: CASSQEMVGLAGGHPPYEQYF

V: TRBV7-3
size: many
J: TRBJ2-3
D: TRBD1
DNA: TGTGCCAGCAGCTCACTACCCGGGACAGGGGGAAGAGATACGCAGTATTTT
CDR3: CASSSLPGTGGRDTQYF

V: TRBV15
size: few
J: TRBJ2-1
D: TRBD1
DNA: TGTGCCACCAGCCGAAACGCGGACAGGAACAATGAGCAGTTCTTC
CDR3: CATSRNADRNNEQFF

V: TRBV7-8
size: -
J: TRBJ1-2
D: TRBD1
DNA: TGTGCCAGCAGCTGGGACAGAACCTATGGCTACACCTTC
CDR3: CASSWDRTYGYTF

V: TRBV3-1
size: few
J: TRBJ1-6
D: -
DNA: TGTGCCAGCAGCCAAGGCAATGCGGGGGGGCTCCACTTT
CDR3: CASSQGNAGGLHF

V: TRBV5-4
size: many
J: TRBJ2-7
D: -
DNA: TGTGCCAGCAGCTTGTCCCCAGGGAAGAGAGACTACTACGAGCAGTACTTC
CDR3: CASSLSPGKRDYYEQYF

V: TRBV19
size: many
J: TRBJ2-2
D: TRBD2
DNA: TGTGCCAGTAGTCCCCTCCGCACTAGCGGGAGGAACGGGGAGCTGTTTTTT
CDR3: CASSPLRTSGRNGELFF

V: TRBV6-1
size: -
J: TRBJ2-1
D: TRBD2
DNA: TGTGCCAGCAGTAGCGGGAGGTGGACCTACAATGAGCAGTTCTTC
CDR3: CASSSGRWTYNEQFF

V: TRBV7-2
size: many
J: TRBJ2-1
D: -
DNA: TGTGCCAGCAGCTCCGGGACCCCAATCTTCAAGGAGCAGTTCTTC
CDR3: CASSSGTPIFKEQFF

V: TRBV6-1
size: few
J: TRBJ1-2
D: -
DNA: TGTGCCAGCAGTGAATATCGTCGGGGTGGTGAAGGCTACACCTTC
CDR3: CASSEYRRGGEGYTF

V: TRBV6-1
size: many
J: TRBJ2-5
D: -
DNA: TGTGCCAGCAGGCCCGGGTTAAGGGAGACCCAGTACTTC
CDR3: CASRPGLRETQYF

V: TRBV12-3/TRBV12-4
size: few
J: TRBJ2-1
D: -
DNA: TGTGCCAGCAGCCAAACCCGGGCCCCCGTTTTTGAGCAGTTCTTC
CDR3: CASSQTRAPVFEQFF

V: TRBV11-1
size: many
J: TRBJ2-1
D: TRBD2
DNA: TGTGCCAGCAGCCCTCCTGTATTAGGGACTAGGGAGTCGAATGAGCAGTTCTTC
CDR3: CASSPPVLGTRESNEQFF

V: TRBV5-1
size: many
J: TRBJ2-7
D: TRBD2
DNA: TGCGCCAGCAGATTGGCAGCGGGAGTAGGTGAGCAGTACTTC
CDR3: CASRLAAGVGEQYF

V: TRBV6-2/TRBV6-3
size: few
J: TRBJ2-1
D: -
DNA: TGTGCCAGCAGTTCTTCAGGGGTCTACAATGAGCAGTTCTTC
CDR3: CASSSSGVYNEQFF

V: TRBV6-4
size: few
J: TRBJ2-2
D: -
DNA: TGTGCCAGCAGTCCTTTTAACACCGGGGAGCTGTTTTTT
CDR3: CASSPFNTGELFF

V: TRBV5-4
size: few
J: TRBJ2-3
D: -
DNA: TGTGCCAGCAGCTTGGTCGGGGACACTAGCACAGATACGCAGTATTTT
CDR3: CASSLVGDTSTDTQYF

V: TRBV3-1
size: many
J: TRBJ1-1
D: -
DNA: TGTGCCAGCAGCCTGGACGGATTGTACACTGAAGCTTTCTTT
CDR3: CASSLDGLYTEAFF

V: TRBV7-9
size: few
J: TRBJ2-7
D: TRBD2
DNA: TGTGCCAGCAGCTCAATGGGACTAGCGCCCTACGAGCAGTACTTC
CDR3: CASSSMGLAPYEQYF